The next 7 T cell receptor beta chains were all read from a single sample in a study of spatial heterogeneity in lung cancer. TCRdb reprocessed the 5' RACE reads with MiXCR, giving one entry per CDR3 protein. The data hold 45,000 to 65,000 distinct CDR3 sequences, with 7.4% observed a single time. Time point described: blood at routine non-recurrence follow-up after resection. Unsorted tumor, nontumor lung tissue or cryopreserved PBMC supplied the whole RNA. The sample was PBMCs, taken at follow-up. The receptors were gathered from a female donor with early-stage non-small cell lung cancer.

V and J are TRBV20-1 and TRBJ1-5, with a tentative D call TRBD1 (5 bases). CDR1 is DFQATT and CDR2 is SNEGSKA in the germline V gene (reference sequence). CDR3 size: 14 residues. The CDR3, as DNA: TGCAGCGCAGTGCGGGGGGAGAGCAATCAGCCCCAGCATTTT. It is translated as CSAVRGESNQPQHF.

Many counts were recorded for this clonotype. The chain couples TRBV12-3 or TRBV12-4 to TRBJ2-5; 13 bases map to TRBD2. Trimming cost V 6 bases and J 2 bases; bases outside gene matches: 9. CDR3 length: 17 residues. CDR3 loop: CASSGTSGAPQQETQYF. The CDR3, as DNA: TGTGCCAGCAGCGGGACTAGCGGGGCACCCCAGCAAGAGACCCAGTACTTC.

The table lists this clonotype with many counts. J is TRBJ2-4 and V is TRBV20-1; 8 nucleotides align to TRBD2. CDR1 and CDR2 (germline): DFQATT, SNEGSKA (reference sequence). This CDR3 is 16 amino acids long. After removal of 0 bases from V and 0 bases from J, the junction contained 4 bases not matched to a gene. The DNA of the CDR3 is TGCAGTGCTAGAGATCCGGGGGGGCTAGCCAAAAACATTCAGTACTTC. Amino acid sequence: CSARDPGGLAKNIQYF.

This clonotype was seen repeatedly, ten times or more. The chain carries TRBV5-1 and TRBJ1-1; no definite D call. The V gene lost 2 bases and the J gene lost 1 base, with 9 bases spanning the gap. The CDR3 has 14 residues. Germline V lookup: CDR1 SGHRS, CDR2 YFSETQ. The DNA for the CDR3 is TGCGCCAGCAGCTTACGACACCCGAACACTGAAGCTTTCTTT. It yields the protein CASSLRHPNTEAFF.

At least ten counts were recorded for this clonotype. The genes are TRBV9 and TRBJ1-5, with TRBD1 matching 7 bases. The J segment lost 2 bases and the V segment lost 4 bases, leaving 0 bases of the junction unmatched. The CDR3 runs 13 residues. Germline CDR1 and CDR2: SGDLS and YYNGEE. This CDR3 reads CASSTGGNQPQHF. Written as DNA, the CDR3 is TGTGCCAGCAGCACAGGGGGCAATCAGCCCCAGCATTTT. Drawing the rest from reference TRBV9 and TRBJ1-5, the complete variable domain is DSGVTQTPKHLITATGQRVTLRCSPRSGDLSVYWYQQSLDQGLQFLIQYYNGEERAKGNILERFSAQQFPDLHSELNLSSLELGDSALYFCASSTGGNQPQHFGDGTRLSIL.

Ten or more counts support this clonotype. This sequence joins TRBV3-1 and TRBJ2-7, with unresolved D. Deletions cut 4 bases from V and 1 base from J, with 11 bases between. The CDR3 length is 14 residues. Germline loops: CDR1 LGHDT, CDR2 YNNKEL (reference sequence). CDR3 DNA: TGTGCCAGCAGCCCGGTGTATCGGTCCTACGAGCAGTACTTC. Translating it yields CASSPVYRSYEQYF.

This clonotype occurred many times. The chain has TRBV4-1 and TRBJ1-4, with a weak D call TRBD1 (5 bases). Per the germline V gene, CDR1 is MGHRA and CDR2 is YSYEKL. V dropped 3 bases and J dropped 5 bases, with 10 bases sitting between them. The CDR3 has 14 amino acids. CDR3 loop: CASSHRDGNEKLFF. The DNA of the CDR3 is TGCGCCAGCAGCCACCGGGACGGAAATGAAAAACTGTTTTTT.